Below, 29 T cell receptor beta chains from the same sample are listed, as sequenced in a study of blood T cells in healthy people across ages. A second PCR, run for roughly 7 to 11 cycles, used a sample-barcoded 5' primer plus a J-beta primer mix. One entry per CDR3 protein, called by TCRdb with MiXCR from the 5' RACE reads. The sample has about 1.8 million distinct CDR3 sequences, roughly 49% seen once. Sequencing used blood. These receptor sequences come from a woman aged 40 to 50 in good health.

This clonotype was recorded a few times. The chain recombines TRBV10-3 with TRBJ2-4; tentative D call: TRBD1 (5 bases). The J call is uncertain, as TRBJ2-7 better fits the DNA end. CDR3 length: 15 amino acids. CDR1 is ENHRY, CDR2 SYGVKD, per germline. The CDR3 DNA follows: TGTGCCATCAGTGGGAAGACTGGGGCGGCCGACGAGCAGTACTTC. Translating it yields CAISGKTGAADEQYF.

V gene TRBV11-2 combines with J gene TRBJ2-1, with D possibly called TRBD1 or TRBD2 (5 bases each). The CDR3 totals 14 residues. V was pared by 5 bases and J by 9 bases, with 17 bases between. Germline CDR1 SGHAT, CDR2 FQNNGV. The DNA for the CDR3 is TGTGCCAGCAGCGAGGGACCAACCAAAATTGAGCAGTTCTTC. As protein: CASSEGPTKIEQFF.

The chain joins TRBV27 to TRBJ2-7; no clear D. This CDR3 region has 14 residues. Germline CDR1 MNHEY, CDR2 SMNVEV (reference sequence). V dropped 5 bases and J dropped 2 bases, with 13 bases sitting between them. CDR3 in amino acids: CASSLLVDPYEQYF. The CDR3 DNA reads as TGTGCCAGCAGTCTCCTAGTCGACCCCTACGAGCAGTACTTC.

The chain couples TRBV5-6 to TRBJ1-1; D remains ambiguous. Trimming pared 6 bases from V and 0 bases from J, leaving 12 bases between. There are 14 residues in the CDR3. Germline CDR1 SGHDT, CDR2 YYEEEE. The CDR3 coding sequence is TGTGCCAGCAACCATGGAGTCATGAACACTGAAGCTTTCTTT. It encodes CASNHGVMNTEAFF.

This clonotype was counted only a few times. The chain joins TRBV4-1 to TRBJ1-2; D perhaps matches TRBD1 (5 bases). Per germline, CDR1 MGHRA and CDR2 YSYEKL. The length of the CDR3 is 13 residues. The germline V and J ends were trimmed by 3 bases and 8 bases, with 13 bases remaining between them. Here the CDR3 DNA reads TGCGCCAGCAGCCAGACCGGGGAGGGGGGCTACACCTTC. Translation gives CASSQTGEGGYTF.

The chain uses TRBV6-5 and TRBJ1-2; D unresolved. The ends were cut back, 2 bases at V and 3 bases at J, with 13 bases in the middle. The CDR3 has 15 residues. Germline CDR1 and CDR2: MNHEY and SVGAGI. CDR3 DNA sequence: TGTGCCAGCAGTTACGAGGGTACCGGGGACTATGGCTACACCTTC. Its translation is CASSYEGTGDYGYTF.

The rearrangement uses TRBV24-1 and TRBJ2-5; D call uncertain. Near its end, the DNA agrees better with TRBJ2-7, so the J call may be wrong. CDR1 is KGHDR, CDR2 SFDVKD, per germline. This CDR3 has 12 amino acids. Written as DNA, the CDR3 is TGTGCCACCAGTGATTTTTCGGGCGAGCAGTACTTC. It translates to CATSDFSGEQYF.

The rearrangement uses TRBV29-1 and TRBJ2-4; no reliable D call. The end of the DNA is better explained by TRBJ2-7, so the J call may be wrong. The CDR3 covers 13 residues. Germline values: CDR1 SQVTM, CDR2 ANQGSEA. The CDR3 spells CSVQKGGTHEQYF. CDR3 coding DNA: TGCAGCGTCCAGAAAGGTGGCACCCACGAGCAGTACTTC.

This clonotype showed up just a few times. The J gene is TRBJ1-6, the V gene TRBV7-2, with D possibly being TRBD1 (5 bases). This CDR3 is built from 12 residues. V gave up 8 bases and J gave up 5 bases, with 7 bases separating them. Germline V gene data show CDR1 as SGHTA and CDR2 as FQGNSA. CDR3 protein: CASEGNNSPLHF. In nucleotides, the CDR3 is TGTGCCAGCGAGGGGAATAATTCACCCCTCCACTTT.

The gene calls are TRBV4-3 and TRBJ1-2; no reliable D call. Trimming took off 7 bases at V and 0 bases at J, with 18 bases between the two ends. Germline V lookup: CDR1 LGHNA, CDR2 YSLEER. The CDR3 extends over 16 amino acids. The CDR3 here is CASTPFHDLANYGYTF. In DNA, the CDR3 is TGCGCCAGCACCCCTTTCCATGACTTAGCTAACTATGGCTACACCTTC.

The table lists this clonotype with a few counts. Here the CDR3 reads CASGTPTGSKNIQYF. CDR3 nucleotides: TGTGCCAGCGGAACTCCTACCGGATCCAAAAACATTCAGTACTTC. The genes are TRBV28 and TRBJ2-5, with D unresolved. The closer fit of TRBJ2-4 to the DNA end suggests the J call may be wrong. Germline CDR1 is MDHEN and CDR2 is SYDVKM. The CDR3 extends over 15 amino acids.

The CDR3: CASGQGPREETQYF. The CDR3 DNA reads TGTGCCAGCGGCCAGGGACCCAGGGAAGAGACCCAGTACTTC. The rearrangement joins TRBV7-2 to TRBJ2-5; D could derive from TRBD1 or TRBD2 (5 bases each). Germline V gene lookup returns CDR1 SGHTA and CDR2 FQGNSA. The CDR3 loop spans 14 amino acids. V was clipped by 8 bases and J by 3 bases, with 16 bases between them.

The J gene is TRBJ2-4, the V gene TRBV29-1; 11 bases line up with TRBD1. The CDR3 consists of 18 residues. Germline V gene data show CDR1 as SQVTM and CDR2 as ANQGSEA. Trimming removed 6 bases from V and 3 bases from J; junction bases left unmatched: 16. CDR3 nucleotide sequence: TGCAGCGTCACCCGTATTATAACCGGGACAGGGGGCAAAAACATTCAGTACTTC. It yields the protein CSVTRIITGTGGKNIQYF. Using reference TRBV29-1 and TRBJ2-4 for the parts outside the CDR3, the full variable domain is SAVISQKPSRDICQRGTSLTIQCQVDSQVTMMFWYRQQPGQSLTLIATANQGSEATYESGFVIDKFPISRPNLTFSTLTVSNMSPEDSSIYLCSVTRIITGTGGKNIQYFGAGTRLSVL.

For this clonotype: With a much larger clone just one base away, this may be a read error. The V call is TRBV7-2, the J call TRBJ2-5, with D perhaps assigned TRBD1 or TRBD2 (5 bases each). This CDR3 region has 13 residues. CDR1 is SGHTA, CDR2 FQGNSA, per germline. Trimming left V 5 bases short and J 11 bases short, with 18 bases between. In DNA, the CDR3 is TGTGCCAGCAGCACAGGACTTCCAAATGAGCAGTACTTC. The encoded protein is CASSTGLPNEQYF.

This clonotype came up a few times. The chain employs TRBV12-3 or TRBV12-4 and TRBJ2-7, with TRBD2 matching over 7 bases. The CDR3 loop spans 12 amino acids. V lost 3 bases, J lost 5 bases, and 1 base stayed unmatched. The DNA for the CDR3 is TGTGCCAGCAGTTTTGGGAGGGACGAGCAGTACTTC. Its protein product is CASSFGRDEQYF.

J is TRBJ2-1 and V is TRBV10-3; 11 bases map to TRBD2. With 7 bases clipped from V and 8 bases from J, the junction kept 13 bases outside the gene matches. The CDR3 is 16 residues long. Germline lookup yields CDR1 ENHRY and CDR2 SYGVKD. CDR3 in amino acids: CAITVRIAGGKHEQFF. DNA for the CDR3: TGTGCCATCACCGTTCGGATAGCGGGGGGGAAACATGAGCAGTTCTTC.

This clonotype came up a few times. The chain employs TRBV5-4 and TRBJ2-3, with 9 bases matching TRBD2. The CDR3 loop spans 16 amino acids. Per germline, CDR1 SGHNT and CDR2 YYREEE (reference sequence). J was trimmed by 1 base and V by 1 base; bases with no gene match: 4. As DNA, the CDR3 is TGTGCCAGCAGCTTGCGTTCTAGCGGGGGCACAGATACGCAGTATTTT. This sequence encodes CASSLRSSGGTDTQYF.

This sequence joins TRBV6-6 and TRBJ2-1; D is undetermined. CDR1 is MNHNY, CDR2 SVGAGI, per germline (reference sequence). The CDR3 covers 15 residues. Trimming stripped 7 bases from V and 4 bases from J, with 17 bases between. CDR3 in DNA: TGTGCCAGCAATAAAGGGTCAGGCACGTACAATGAGCAGTTCTTC. Encoded protein: CASNKGSGTYNEQFF.

The chain has TRBV7-2 and TRBJ1-1; D unclear. The germline V gene encodes CDR1 SGHTA and CDR2 FQGNSA. The length of the CDR3 is 16 residues. V was pared by 1 base and J by 1 base, with 13 bases between. The CDR3 DNA reads TGTGCCAGCAGCTTAGTCCGCGCTGAGTGGAACACTGAAGCTTTCTTT. Protein: CASSLVRAEWNTEAFF.

The rearrangement joins TRBV5-1 to TRBJ2-2, with 7 bases identical to TRBD1. After removal of 7 bases from V and 1 base from J, the junction contained 4 bases not matched to a gene. The CDR3 runs to 14 residues. The V gene's germline CDR1 is SGHRS and CDR2 YFSETQ. CDR3 sequence: CASLRDRNTGELFF. Here the CDR3 DNA reads TGCGCCAGCTTAAGGGACAGGAACACCGGGGAGCTGTTTTTT.

The chain has TRBV12-3 or TRBV12-4 and TRBJ2-6; D is tentatively TRBD1 or TRBD2 (5 bases each). Trimming left V 5 bases short and J 3 bases short, with 20 bases between. The CDR3 length is 18 residues. In nucleotides, the CDR3 is TGTGCCAGCAGTCGCCCCCCTACGGGGCTCGGTGGGGCCAACGTCCTGACTTTC. Translating it yields CASSRPPTGLGGANVLTF.

V gene TRBV29-1 combines with J gene TRBJ1-2; TRBD1 matches at 7 bases. The CDR3 has 14 residues. Germline loops: CDR1 SQVTM, CDR2 ANQGSEA. J gave up 0 bases and V 6 bases, and 7 bases lay outside the gene matches. The CDR3 here is CSVAGDRANYGYTF. CDR3 in DNA: TGCAGCGTAGCAGGCGACAGGGCTAACTATGGCTACACCTTC.

This rearrangement joins TRBV2 to TRBJ1-3; 7 nucleotides match TRBD1. The CDR3 is 16 amino acids. Germline loops: CDR1 SNHLY, CDR2 FYNNEI. With 7 bases clipped from V and 0 bases from J, the junction kept 9 bases outside the gene matches. The chain's CDR3 is CASNVAGGLSGNTIYF. In DNA, the CDR3 is TGTGCCAGCAACGTAGCAGGGGGACTCTCTGGAAACACCATATATTTT.

The chain joins TRBV28 to TRBJ2-7, with TRBD1 identical over 11 bases. CDR1 and CDR2 from the germline V gene are MDHEN and SYDVKM. The CDR3 has 16 residues. The V gene end was trimmed by 6 bases and the J gene end by 4 bases; junction bases not matched to a gene: 11. CDR3 sequence: CASSLPSDRGQYEQYF. Written as DNA, the CDR3 is TGTGCCAGCAGCCTACCGTCGGACAGGGGGCAGTACGAGCAGTACTTC.

The DNA of the CDR3 is TGCGCCAGCAGCCTCAAGGGTCACACCTACGAGCAGTACTTC. Translated, it gives CASSLKGHTYEQYF. The chain combines TRBV5-1 with TRBJ2-7; D unclear. V was cut by 4 bases and J by 2 bases, with 13 bases left in between. This CDR3 is built from 14 residues. The V gene's germline CDR1 is SGHRS and CDR2 YFSETQ. Based on the CDR3 plus reference TRBV5-1 and TRBJ2-7, the full variable domain is KAGVTQTPRYLIKTRGQQVTLSCSPISGHRSVSWYQQTPGQGLQFLFEYFSETQRNKGNFPGRFSGRQFSNSRSEMNVSTLELGDSALYLCASSLKGHTYEQYFGPGTRLTVT.

This clonotype was counted a few times. The rearrangement joins TRBV12-3 or TRBV12-4 to TRBJ2-7, with a possible D match to TRBD1 (6 bases). Trimming cost V 6 bases and J 3 bases, with 18 bases left between them. This CDR3 spans 15 amino acids. The CDR3 sequence is CASSPPTGSLYEQYF. The CDR3 DNA is TGTGCCAGCAGCCCTCCGACAGGCAGCCTCTACGAGCAGTACTTC.

The chain couples TRBV7-2 to TRBJ2-3; D tentatively reads TRBD1 or TRBD2 (5 bases each). The CDR3 totals 13 residues. CDR1 is SGHTA and CDR2 is FQGNSA in the germline V gene. The V gene lost 11 bases and the J gene lost 3 bases, with 15 bases spanning the gap. CDR3 loop: CASFDGGTDTQYF. DNA of the CDR3: TGTGCCTCATTCGATGGGGGAACAGATACGCAGTATTTT. The full variable domain, its missing parts supplied by reference TRBV7-2 and TRBJ2-3, is GAGVSQSPSNKVTEKGKDVELRCDPISGHTALYWYRQSLGQGLEFLIYFQGNSAPDKSGLPSDRFSAERTGGSVSTLTIQRTQQEDSAVYLCASFDGGTDTQYFGPGTRLTVL.

V and J are TRBV10-3 and TRBJ1-1, with D unresolved. CDR1 and CDR2 from the germline V gene are ENHRY and SYGVKD. The CDR3 is 15 amino acids. V was pared by 2 bases and J by 4 bases, with 14 bases between. CDR3 region: CAISEPQVGITEAFF. The CDR3 DNA sequence: TGTGCCATCAGTGAGCCTCAAGTAGGGATCACTGAAGCTTTCTTT.

CDR3 coding DNA: TGTGCCAGCAGTCCACCGGGGCCAGTTCTTGGCGGCTCACCCCTCCACTTT. Encoded protein: CASSPPGPVLGGSPLHF. The chain joins TRBV6-6 to TRBJ1-6; TRBD1 is a possible D gene (5 bases). This CDR3 region has 17 residues. Germline V CDR1 and CDR2: MNHNY, SVGAGI (reference sequence). V was pared by 5 bases and J by 10 bases, with 24 bases between.